Shown below are 7 T cell receptor beta chains from a single sample sequenced in a study of T cell responses to AZD1222 COVID-19 vaccine. Only in-frame clones appear in the TCRdb table, and some are missing; sequencing was by immunoSEQ multiplex PCR. The sample holds under 120,000 clones, about 85% seen once. The sample in question was peripheral blood, obtained 28 days after the second AZD1222 dose. The origin of the receptors is an adult who received the AZD1222 COVID-19 vaccine.

In the case of this clone: Relative to the germline gene, one junction end is altered; a read error may explain this. This chain uses TRBV29-1 with TRBJ1-5; 7 positions agree with TRBD1. The CDR3 covers 14 residues. CDR1 SQVTM and CDR2 ANQGSEA come from the germline V gene. CDR3 sequence reads: CSVKDRASNQPQHF. In DNA form, the CDR3 reads TGCAGCGTTAAAGACAGGGCTAGCAATCAGCCCCAGCATTTT. The full variable domain, in which reference TRBV29-1 and TRBJ1-5 provide the parts outside the CDR3, is SAVISQKPSRDICQRGTSLTIQCQVDSQVTMMFWYRQQPGQSLTLIATANQGSEATYESGFVIDKFPISRPNLTFSTLTVSNMSPEDSSIYLCSVKDRASNQPQHFGDGTRLSIL.

V gene TRBV19 combines with J gene TRBJ1-1; 7 bases map to TRBD1. Trimming at V came to 1 base and at J to 4 bases, leaving 9 bases not matched to a gene. The CDR3 covers 16 residues. Germline lookup yields CDR1 LNHDA and CDR2 SQIVND (reference sequence). CDR3 sequence (DNA): TGTGCCAGTAGTATAGGGGCAGGGGGTTGGAGCACTGAAGCTTTCTTT. This translates into CASSIGAGGWSTEAFF. Filled out from reference TRBV19 and TRBJ1-1, the complete variable domain reads DGGITQSPKYLFRKEGQNVTLSCEQNLNHDAMYWYRQDPGQGLRLIYYSQIVNDFQKGDIAEGYSVSREKKESFPLTVTSAQKNPTAFYLCASSIGAGGWSTEAFFGQGTRLTVV.

The rearrangement uses TRBV7-2 and TRBJ1-5, with 9 nucleotides matching TRBD1. The CDR3 consists of 16 residues. The germline V gene has CDR1 SGHTA and CDR2 FQGNSA. V trimming: 0 bases; J trimming: 7 bases; junction bases outside the gene matches: 7. The chain's CDR3 is CASSLAPQGARQPQHF. The CDR3 nucleotides are TGTGCCAGCAGCTTAGCTCCACAGGGGGCGAGGCAGCCCCAGCATTTT.

The rearrangement joins TRBV19 to TRBJ2-3; possible D gene TRBD1, 5 bases. The CDR3 has 15 residues. V dropped 3 bases and J dropped 4 bases, with 14 bases sitting between them. Germline CDR1 reads LNHDA; CDR2 reads SQIVND (reference sequence). In DNA, the CDR3 is TGTGCCAGTAGTATGGTTTCAGGGTTCGCAGATACGCAGTATTTT. Encoded protein: CASSMVSGFADTQYF.

The chain joins TRBV5-1 to TRBJ1-3; no clear D gene. CDR3 size: 13 residues. Trimming shortened V by 2 bases and J by 1 base, and 4 bases separated the two germline ends. Per the germline V gene, CDR1 is SGHRS and CDR2 is YFSETQ. The CDR3 sequence: CASSFISGNTIYF. The DNA for the CDR3 is TGCGCCAGCAGCTTTATATCTGGAAACACCATATATTTT.

This clone was seen once. The V and J genes are TRBV9 and TRBJ1-4; 7 bases match TRBD1. CDR3 length: 15 amino acids. V was pared by 4 bases and J by 8 bases, with 11 bases of the junction left unmatched. The germline gives CDR1 SGDLS, CDR2 YYNGEE. The CDR3 DNA reads as TGTGCCAGCAGCAAACGGGACAGAGGGAAAGAAAAACTGTTTTTT. The encoded protein is CASSKRDRGKEKLFF.

This chain uses TRBV7-2 with TRBJ1-1, with unresolved D. Germline values: CDR1 SGHTA, CDR2 FQGNSA. The CDR3 is made up of 12 amino acids. Trimming removed 3 bases at V and 1 base at J, with 3 bases between. As DNA, the CDR3 is TGTGCCAGCAGCTTCCAGAACACTGAAGCTTTCTTT. Its protein is CASSFQNTEAFF.